Shown below are 15 T cell receptor beta chains from a single sample sequenced in a study of T cell responses to AZD1222 COVID-19 vaccine. The method was immunoSEQ multiplex PCR; TCRdb's version includes in-frame clones alone and lacks a portion of them. Here the sample spans 100,000 to 150,000 clones, roughly 86% being singletons. The sequencing here drew on peripheral blood, taken 28 days after the second AZD1222 dose. These receptors were obtained from an adult who received the AZD1222 COVID-19 vaccine.

This rearrangement joins TRBV4-3 to TRBJ1-3; D is perhaps TRBD1 (6 bases). Trimming shortened V by 0 bases and J by 1 base, and 13 bases separated the two germline ends. CDR1 and CDR2 from the germline V gene are LGHNA and YSLEER. The CDR3 runs to 17 residues. The CDR3 region has the DNA TGCGCCAGCAGCCAAGAATTTGGGCAGGGGTCTGGAAACACCATATATTTT. Translating gives CASSQEFGQGSGNTIYF.

The table lists this clone with a count of one. The chain carries TRBV5-1 and TRBJ2-1; TRBD1 or TRBD2 may be the D gene (5 bases each). Germline V gene data show CDR1 as SGHRS and CDR2 as YFSETQ. The germline V and J ends were trimmed by 2 bases and 0 bases, with 9 bases remaining between them. CDR3 length equals 15 residues. The CDR3 sequence: CASSFGGSSYNEQFF. The CDR3 nucleotides read TGCGCCAGCAGCTTTGGGGGAAGCTCCTACAATGAGCAGTTCTTC.

The V call is TRBV6-5, the J call TRBJ1-5, with D unclear. V was trimmed by 0 bases and J by 5 bases, leaving 5 bases between them. This CDR3 spans 13 amino acids. The germline V gene has CDR1 MNHEY and CDR2 SVGAGI. CDR3 DNA sequence: TGTGCCAGCAGTTACTCGACGGATCAGCCCCAGCATTTT. Encoded protein: CASSYSTDQPQHF.

The gene calls are TRBV2 and TRBJ2-5; D is unresolved. Germline values: CDR1 SNHLY, CDR2 FYNNEI. Between the trimmed V and J ends, which lost 4 bases and 4 bases, there was a span of 10 bases. CDR3 size: 13 residues. CDR3 region: CASSGRHRETQYF. The CDR3 region has the DNA TGTGCCAGCAGTGGAAGACATCGAGAGACCCAGTACTTC.

The chain is built from TRBV5-1 and TRBJ2-4; TRBD2 agrees at 11 bases. The CDR3 has 17 residues. CDR1 is SGHRS, CDR2 YFSETQ, per germline. Trimming removed 0 bases from V and 7 bases from J; junction bases left unmatched: 9. The CDR3 DNA is TGCGCCAGCAGCTTGGGGCTAGCGGGGGGAAAGGGGAACATTCAGTACTTC. This sequence encodes CASSLGLAGGKGNIQYF.

The V gene is TRBV30, the J gene TRBJ1-4; 7 bases match TRBD1. The V segment lost 0 bases and the J segment 8 bases; nucleotides outside the gene matches: 9. The germline V gene encodes CDR1 GTSNPN and CDR2 SVGIG (reference sequence). CDR3 size: 15 residues. CDR3 amino acids: CAWSVGTGAGEKLFF. The CDR3 DNA follows: TGTGCCTGGAGTGTAGGTACAGGGGCGGGGGAAAAACTGTTTTTT.

For the CDR3, the DNA is TGTGCCAGCAGTTTGACAGGGGCCGCTAGGTATGGCTACACCTTC. Amino acids: CASSLTGAARYGYTF. The chain links TRBV6-2 or TRBV6-3 to TRBJ1-2; 8 positions match TRBD1. The J segment lost 5 bases and the V segment lost 4 bases, leaving 9 bases of the junction unmatched. Looked up from germline, CDR1 is MNHEY and CDR2 is SVGEGT. The CDR3 contains 15 residues.

The chain couples TRBV5-4 to TRBJ1-2; D is unresolved. The ends were cut back, 0 bases at V and 5 bases at J, with 14 bases in the middle. The CDR3 sequence is 15 residues long. The germline CDR1 and CDR2 sequences are SGHNT and YYREEE (reference sequence). CDR3 sequence reads: CASSLDSPLFYGYTF. CDR3 bases: TGTGCCAGCAGCTTGGACAGCCCTCTCTTTTATGGCTACACCTTC.

This chain connects TRBV12-5 to TRBJ1-5; D is uncertain. The CDR3 runs 13 residues. Germline V gene sequence: CDR1 LGHNT, CDR2 FRNRAP. V lost 10 bases, J lost 8 bases, and 18 bases lay in between. This chain's CDR3 is CATASGYLEPQHF. In nucleotides, the CDR3 is TGTGCTACCGCCTCAGGTTACCTCGAGCCCCAGCATTTT.

The rearrangement links TRBV5-8 to TRBJ2-7, with D possibly TRBD1 on 5 matching bases. V was trimmed by 4 bases and J by 2 bases, leaving 13 bases between them. The CDR3 consists of 14 residues. Germline assignment: CDR1 SGHTS and CDR2 YDEGEE. The CDR3 is CASSNIRGPYEQYF. In nucleotides, the CDR3 is TGTGCCAGCAGCAACATTAGGGGTCCCTACGAGCAGTACTTC.

This clone has only a few counts. The chain is built from TRBV2 and TRBJ2-5, with 7 bases identical to TRBD1. Per germline, CDR1 SNHLY and CDR2 FYNNEI. V was pared by 5 bases and J by 2 bases, with 8 bases of the junction left unmatched. The CDR3 contains 15 residues. In DNA form, the CDR3 reads TGTGCCAGCAGTTCCGATGGCAGGGGGCAAGAGACCCAGTACTTC. The encoded protein is CASSSDGRGQETQYF.

J is TRBJ2-2 and V is TRBV10-2; tentative D call: TRBD2 (7 bases). The V end was cut by 6 bases, the J end by 7 bases, with 15 bases between. The CDR3 extends over 14 amino acids. The V gene's germline CDR1 is WSHSY and CDR2 SAAADI. CDR3 loop: CASRQAGAFGELFF. In nucleotides, the CDR3 is TGCGCCAGCAGACAGGCGGGGGCGTTCGGGGAGCTGTTTTTT.

This chain uses TRBV3-1 (or the pseudogene TRBV3-2) with TRBJ1-4; the D is unclear. CDR1 is LGHDT, CDR2 YNNKEL, per germline (reference sequence). The CDR3 sequence is 14 residues long. Trimming removed 3 bases at V and 3 bases at J, with 8 bases between. The CDR3 spells CASSQSLANEKLFF. The CDR3 bases are TGTGCCAGCAGCCAGTCCCTGGCTAATGAAAAACTGTTTTTT.

In this sample, this clone turned up a few times. This rearrangement joins TRBV4-3 to TRBJ1-2; D is undetermined. The CDR3 has 14 amino acids. V lost 1 base to trimming and J lost 4 bases, with 10 bases between them. Per germline, CDR1 LGHNA and CDR2 YSLEER. The CDR3 nucleotides read TGCGCCAGCAGCCAAGTCCTGGATGGCTATGGCTACACCTTC. Translated: CASSQVLDGYGYTF.

In this sample, this clone turned up a few times. V gene TRBV6-5 combines with J gene TRBJ1-2; D unresolved. The CDR3 has 15 amino acids. Germline CDR1 is MNHEY and CDR2 is SVGAGI. V gave up 5 bases and J gave up 6 bases, with 19 bases separating them. CDR3 loop: CASSQLGRFGDGYTF. CDR3 nucleotides: TGTGCCAGCAGTCAGCTAGGACGGTTTGGGGATGGCTACACCTTC.